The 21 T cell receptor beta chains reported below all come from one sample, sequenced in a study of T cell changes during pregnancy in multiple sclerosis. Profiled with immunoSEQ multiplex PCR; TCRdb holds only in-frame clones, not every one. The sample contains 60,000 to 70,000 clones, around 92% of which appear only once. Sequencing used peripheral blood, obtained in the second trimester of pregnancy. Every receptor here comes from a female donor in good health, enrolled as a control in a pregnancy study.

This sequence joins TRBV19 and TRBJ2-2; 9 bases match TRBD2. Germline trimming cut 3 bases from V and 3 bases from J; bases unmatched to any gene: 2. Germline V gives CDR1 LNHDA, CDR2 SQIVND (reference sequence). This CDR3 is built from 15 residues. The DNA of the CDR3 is TGTGCCAGTAGTATGCGGGGGGGGCACACCGGGGAGCTGTTTTTT. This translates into CASSMRGGHTGELFF.

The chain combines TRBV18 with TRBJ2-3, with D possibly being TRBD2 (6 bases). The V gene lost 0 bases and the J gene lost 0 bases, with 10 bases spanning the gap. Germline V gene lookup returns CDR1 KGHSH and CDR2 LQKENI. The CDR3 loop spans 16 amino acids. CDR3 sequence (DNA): TGTGCCAGCTCACCACCCAGCGGAGGGAGCACAGATACGCAGTATTTT. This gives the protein CASSPPSGGSTDTQYF.

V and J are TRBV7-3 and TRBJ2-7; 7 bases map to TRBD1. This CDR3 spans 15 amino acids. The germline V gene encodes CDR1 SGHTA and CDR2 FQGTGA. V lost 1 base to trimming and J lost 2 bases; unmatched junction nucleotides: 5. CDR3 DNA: TGTGCCAGCAGCTTAAGGGCAGGGACAGCCTACGAGCAGTACTTC. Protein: CASSLRAGTAYEQYF.

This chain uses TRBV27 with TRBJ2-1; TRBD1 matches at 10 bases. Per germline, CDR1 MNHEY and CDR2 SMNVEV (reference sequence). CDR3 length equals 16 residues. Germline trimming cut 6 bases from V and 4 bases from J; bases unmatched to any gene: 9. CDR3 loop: CASRRSGTGAYNEQFF. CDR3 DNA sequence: TGTGCCAGCAGACGATCCGGGACAGGGGCATACAATGAGCAGTTCTTC.

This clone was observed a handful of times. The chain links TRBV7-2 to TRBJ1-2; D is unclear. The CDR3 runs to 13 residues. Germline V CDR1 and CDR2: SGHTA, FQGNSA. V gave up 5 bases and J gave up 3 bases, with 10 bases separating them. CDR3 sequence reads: CASSIGRYYGYTF. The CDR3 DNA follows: TGTGCCAGCAGCATTGGCAGGTACTATGGCTACACCTTC.

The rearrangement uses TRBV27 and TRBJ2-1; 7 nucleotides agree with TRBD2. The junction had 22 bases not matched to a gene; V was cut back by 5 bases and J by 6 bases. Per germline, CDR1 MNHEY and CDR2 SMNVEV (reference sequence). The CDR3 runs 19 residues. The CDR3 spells CASSPKQFSRLAGGNEQFF. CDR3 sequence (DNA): TGTGCCAGCAGTCCAAAGCAATTCTCTAGACTAGCCGGCGGCAATGAGCAGTTCTTC.

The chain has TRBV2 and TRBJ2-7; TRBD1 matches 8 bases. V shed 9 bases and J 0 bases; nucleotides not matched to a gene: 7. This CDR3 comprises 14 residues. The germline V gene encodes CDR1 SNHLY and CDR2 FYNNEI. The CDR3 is CARQTGATSYEQYF. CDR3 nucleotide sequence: TGTGCCAGACAGACAGGGGCCACCTCCTACGAGCAGTACTTC. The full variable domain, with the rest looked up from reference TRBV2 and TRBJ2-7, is EPEVTQTPSHQVTQMGQEVILRCVPISNHLYFYWYRQILGQKVEFLVSFYNNEISEKSEIFDDQFSVERPDGSNFTLKIRSTKLEDSAMYFCARQTGATSYEQYFGPGTRLTVT.

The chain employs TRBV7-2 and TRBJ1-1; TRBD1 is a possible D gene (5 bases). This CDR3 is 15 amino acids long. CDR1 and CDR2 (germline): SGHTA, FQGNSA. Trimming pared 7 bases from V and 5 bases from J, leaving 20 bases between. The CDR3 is CASTSTAKGATEAFF. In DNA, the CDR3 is TGTGCCAGCACCTCAACCGCAAAAGGGGCGACTGAAGCTTTCTTT.

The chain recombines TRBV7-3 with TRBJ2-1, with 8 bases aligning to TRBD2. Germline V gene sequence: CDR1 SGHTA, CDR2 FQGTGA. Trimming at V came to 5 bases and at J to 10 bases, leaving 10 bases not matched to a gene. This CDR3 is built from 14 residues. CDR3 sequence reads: CASSERGGVREQFF. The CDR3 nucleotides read TGTGCCAGCAGCGAACGGGGGGGCGTCAGGGAGCAGTTCTTC.

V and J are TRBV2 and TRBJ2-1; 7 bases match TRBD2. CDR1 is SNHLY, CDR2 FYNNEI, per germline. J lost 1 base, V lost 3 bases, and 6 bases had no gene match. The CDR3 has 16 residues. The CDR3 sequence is CASSEWLAASYNEQFF. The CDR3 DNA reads TGTGCCAGCAGTGAGTGGCTAGCGGCATCCTACAATGAGCAGTTCTTC.

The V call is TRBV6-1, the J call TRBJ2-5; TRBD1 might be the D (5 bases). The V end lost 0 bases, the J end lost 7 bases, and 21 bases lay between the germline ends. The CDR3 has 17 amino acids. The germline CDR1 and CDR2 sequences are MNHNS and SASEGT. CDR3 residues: CASSEARETEKRRTQYF. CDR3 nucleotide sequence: TGTGCCAGCAGTGAAGCTAGAGAGACAGAGAAAAGGAGGACCCAGTACTTC.

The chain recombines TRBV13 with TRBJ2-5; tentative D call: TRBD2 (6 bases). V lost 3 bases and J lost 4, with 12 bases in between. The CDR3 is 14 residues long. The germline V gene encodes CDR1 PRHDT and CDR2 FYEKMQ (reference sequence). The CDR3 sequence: CASSFETSRETQYF. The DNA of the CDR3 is TGTGCCAGCAGCTTTGAGACTAGTAGAGAGACCCAGTACTTC.

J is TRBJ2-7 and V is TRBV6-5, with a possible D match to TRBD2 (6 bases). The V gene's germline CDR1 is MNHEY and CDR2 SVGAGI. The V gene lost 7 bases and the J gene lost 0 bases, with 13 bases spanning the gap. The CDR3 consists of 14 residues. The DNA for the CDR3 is TGTGCCAGCACCGCCCCCGGGGGCTCCTACGAGCAGTACTTC. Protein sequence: CASTAPGGSYEQYF.

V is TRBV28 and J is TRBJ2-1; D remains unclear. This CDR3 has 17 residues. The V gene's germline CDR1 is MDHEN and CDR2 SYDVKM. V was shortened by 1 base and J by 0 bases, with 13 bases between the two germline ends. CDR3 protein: CASSLYLLRSSYNEQFF. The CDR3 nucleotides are TGTGCCAGCAGTTTATATCTCCTGCGTAGCTCCTACAATGAGCAGTTCTTC.

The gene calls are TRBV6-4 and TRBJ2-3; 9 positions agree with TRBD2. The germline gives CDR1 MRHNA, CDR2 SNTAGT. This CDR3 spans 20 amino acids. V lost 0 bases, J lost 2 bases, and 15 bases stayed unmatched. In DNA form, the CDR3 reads TGTGCCAGCAGTGACTCGGAGATCGTAGAGCTAGCGGGGCCCACAGATACGCAGTATTTT. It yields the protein CASSDSEIVELAGPTDTQYF.

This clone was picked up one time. DNA for the CDR3: TGTGCCAGCAGCGTGGAGGGGGGAAACACCATATATTTT. Protein product: CASSVEGGNTIYF. V is TRBV7-2 and J is TRBJ1-3; D may be TRBD1 (5 bases). This CDR3 has 13 residues. Between the trimmed V and J ends, which lost 5 bases and 4 bases, there was a span of 9 bases. Germline V CDR1 and CDR2: SGHTA, FQGNSA.

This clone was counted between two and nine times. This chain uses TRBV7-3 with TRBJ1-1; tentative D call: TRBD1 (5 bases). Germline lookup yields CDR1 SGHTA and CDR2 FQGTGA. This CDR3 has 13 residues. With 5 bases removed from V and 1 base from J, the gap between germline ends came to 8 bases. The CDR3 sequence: CASSNQGNTEAFF. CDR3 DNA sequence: TGTGCCAGCAGCAACCAGGGGAACACTGAAGCTTTCTTT.

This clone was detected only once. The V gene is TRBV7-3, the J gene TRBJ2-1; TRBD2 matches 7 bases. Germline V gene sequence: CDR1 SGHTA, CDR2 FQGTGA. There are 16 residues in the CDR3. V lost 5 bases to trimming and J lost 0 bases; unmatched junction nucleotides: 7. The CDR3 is CASSPWEGSSYNEQFF. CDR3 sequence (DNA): TGTGCCAGCAGCCCATGGGAGGGGAGCTCCTACAATGAGCAGTTCTTC.

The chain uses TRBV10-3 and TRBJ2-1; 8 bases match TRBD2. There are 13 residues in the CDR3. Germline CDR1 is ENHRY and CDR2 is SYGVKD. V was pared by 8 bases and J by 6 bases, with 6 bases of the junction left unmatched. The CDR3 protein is CAIGELAVNEQFF. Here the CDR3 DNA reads TGTGCCATCGGGGAACTAGCGGTCAATGAGCAGTTCTTC.

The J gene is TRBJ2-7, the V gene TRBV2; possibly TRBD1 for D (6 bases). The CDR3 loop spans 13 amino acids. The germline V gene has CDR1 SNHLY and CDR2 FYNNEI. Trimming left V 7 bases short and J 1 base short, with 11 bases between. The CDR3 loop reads CASKDSLSYEQYF. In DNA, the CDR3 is TGTGCCAGCAAGGACAGCCTTTCCTACGAGCAGTACTTC.

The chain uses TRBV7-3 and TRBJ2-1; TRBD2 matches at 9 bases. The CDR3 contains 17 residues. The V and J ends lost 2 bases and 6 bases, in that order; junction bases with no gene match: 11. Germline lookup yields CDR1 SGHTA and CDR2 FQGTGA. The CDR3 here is CASSLHPPGLAPNEQFF. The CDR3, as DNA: TGTGCCAGCAGCTTACATCCGCCCGGACTAGCGCCCAATGAGCAGTTCTTC.